Shown below are 21 T cell receptor beta chains from a single sample sequenced in a study of glioma-infiltrating T cells. TCR alpha and beta CDR3 regions were amplified from RNA using iRepertoire nested multiplex PCR. TCRdb re-derived calls from the multiplex PCR reads in MiXCR, one entry per CDR3 protein. The sample carries about 190,000 distinct CDR3 sequences, about 32% recorded once. Specimen: glioma tissue, nonneoplastic brain tissue, or PBMCs (not recorded which). These receptors were collected from a human donor with low-grade glioma or glioblastoma, undergoing nonglioma brain surgery, or in good health (not recorded which).

This chain connects TRBV20-1 to TRBJ2-7; 8 positions match TRBD2. Looked up from germline, CDR1 is DFQATT and CDR2 is SNEGSKA (reference sequence). J was trimmed by 5 bases and V by 5 bases; bases with no gene match: 14. This CDR3 region has 15 residues. The CDR3 DNA is TGCAGTGCTGAGACCGGGACTAGACACTACAACGAGCAGTACTTC. Its translation: CSAETGTRHYNEQYF.

Comment on this clonotype: It may be a read error: a sequence one base away is much more abundant. The rearrangement links TRBV7-8 to TRBJ2-1; possibly TRBD2 for D (6 bases). V was shortened by 5 bases and J by 4 bases, with 12 bases between the two germline ends. Looked up from germline, CDR1 is SGHVS and CDR2 is FQNEAQ. This CDR3 spans 14 amino acids. The CDR3 region is CASSLEGGYNEQFF. In DNA form, the CDR3 reads TGTGCCAGCAGCCTGGAGGGCGGTTACAATGAGCAGTTCTTC.

This rearrangement joins TRBV7-2 to TRBJ2-7, with D maybe TRBD2 (6 bases). The length of the CDR3 is 17 residues. Per germline, CDR1 SGHTA and CDR2 FQGNSA. Trimming left V 1 base short and J 0 bases short, with 16 bases between. The CDR3 reads CASSLVSASVYSYEQYF. The CDR3 region has the DNA TGTGCCAGCAGCTTAGTGTCCGCTAGCGTGTACTCCTACGAGCAGTACTTC. Based on the CDR3 plus reference TRBV7-2 and TRBJ2-7, the full variable domain is GAGVSQSPSNKVTEKGKDVELRCDPISGHTALYWYRQSLGQGLEFLIYFQGNSAPDKSGLPSDRFSAERTGGSVSTLTIQRTQQEDSAVYLCASSLVSASVYSYEQYFGPGTRLTVT.

This clonotype was recorded once. The genes are TRBV6-6 and TRBJ2-3; 11 nucleotides match TRBD2. After removal of 6 bases from V and 5 bases from J, the junction contained 7 bases not matched to a gene. The CDR3 contains 15 residues. Looked up from germline, CDR1 is MNHNY and CDR2 is SVGAGI (reference sequence). CDR3 nucleotide sequence: TGTGCCAGCAGACAACTAGCGGGAGCCGGAGATACGCAGTATTTT. As protein: CASRQLAGAGDTQYF.

This clonotype was seen many times. The rearrangement uses TRBV10-3 and TRBJ1-1; D ambiguous. The V gene's germline CDR1 is ENHRY and CDR2 SYGVKD. This CDR3 comprises 13 residues. V lost 0 bases and J lost 7, with 9 bases in between. CDR3 bases: TGTGCCATCAGTGAGTCGAAGGGCGGTGAAGCTTTCTTT. This sequence encodes CAISESKGGEAFF.

This clonotype came up a few times. This CDR3 is CSVGNRGTPGNTIYF. CDR3 nucleotide sequence: TGCAGCGTCGGAAACAGGGGAACCCCTGGAAACACCATATATTTT. The chain links TRBV29-1 to TRBJ1-3, with TRBD1 matching 7 bases. Germline CDR1 is SQVTM and CDR2 is ANQGSEA. This CDR3 contains 15 residues. V lost 6 bases to trimming and J lost 2 bases; unmatched junction nucleotides: 10.

This clonotype has ten or more counts. This rearrangement joins TRBV15 to TRBJ2-5; 7 nucleotides align to TRBD1. The germline gives CDR1 LNHNV, CDR2 YYDKDF (reference sequence). V was clipped by 11 bases and J by 5 bases; unmatched bases: 11. The length of the CDR3 is 13 residues. As DNA, the CDR3 is TGTGCCGCCCGCAGGGGGTTAGGGGAGACCCAGTACTTC. Translation gives CAARRGLGETQYF.

The sample holds many counts of this clonotype. The chain has TRBV12-3 or TRBV12-4 and TRBJ1-5, with D hard to call. V dropped 3 bases and J dropped 3 bases, with 9 bases sitting between them. This CDR3 spans 14 amino acids. CDR3 in DNA: TGTGCCAGCAGTTTCTTGGACGTCAATCAGCCCCAGCATTTT. This sequence encodes CASSFLDVNQPQHF.

On this clonotype itself: A much more abundant neighbour one base away suggests this may be a read error. V usage is TRBV6-1 and J usage is TRBJ2-5; TRBD1 matches at 8 bases. This CDR3 has 14 amino acids. From germline, CDR1 is MNHNS and CDR2 SASEGT. The DNA for the CDR3 is TGTGCCACCGAGAAGGACAGGGCTGGGGAGACCCAGTGCTTC. This sequence encodes CATEKDRAGETQCF.

This clonotype was detected many times. V usage is TRBV27 and J usage is TRBJ1-6; D may be TRBD1 (6 bases). The germline V gene has CDR1 MNHEY and CDR2 SMNVEV (reference sequence). CDR3 length equals 15 residues. Trimming removed 6 bases at V and 6 bases at J, with 15 bases between. This CDR3 is CASRRAGEGNSPLHF. The CDR3 coding sequence is TGTGCCAGCAGGAGGGCAGGGGAGGGTAATTCACCCCTCCACTTT.

Concerning this clonotype: Relative to the germline gene, one junction end is altered; a read error may explain this. The J gene is TRBJ2-3, the V gene TRBV6-2 or TRBV6-3, with D perhaps matching TRBD1 (5 bases). The CDR3 contains 13 residues. Germline V gene lookup returns CDR1 MNHEY and CDR2 SVGEGT. The CDR3 DNA follows: TGTGCCAGCAGTTACTCGAAGACAGATACGCAATGTTTT. Translation gives CASSYSKTDTQCF.

As for this clonotype: A much larger clone differs from this one at a single base, so this may be a read error. The rearrangement uses TRBV4-2 and TRBJ2-1; 10 nucleotides line up with TRBD2. The CDR3 loop spans 16 amino acids. Germline CDR1 LGHNA, CDR2 YNFKEQ. Trimming took 2 bases from V and 3 from J; bases not matched to a gene: 4. The CDR3 protein is CASSQYPSGSYNEQFF. The CDR3 DNA sequence: TGTGCCAGCAGCCAATATCCTAGCGGGAGCTACAATGAGCAGTTCTTC.

There are many counts of this clonotype. V and J are TRBV28 and TRBJ1-2, with 8 bases aligning to TRBD1. V lost 4 bases and J lost 8; bases outside the gene matches: 21. CDR1 is MDHEN and CDR2 is SYDVKM in the germline V gene. The CDR3 is 18 amino acids. CDR3 region: CASSSAGTGEGNRRGYTF. CDR3 in DNA: TGTGCCAGCAGTTCAGCCGGGACAGGAGAAGGGAATCGTAGGGGCTACACCTTC.

Of note for this clonotype: A much larger clone sits a single nucleotide away, making a read error possible. The chain combines TRBV5-4 with TRBJ2-7; 7 nucleotides line up with TRBD2. This CDR3 comprises 14 residues. Germline-derived CDR1 and CDR2 are SGHNT and YYREEE (reference sequence). Trimming at V came to 0 bases and at J to 8 bases, leaving 8 bases not matched to a gene. Here the CDR3 DNA reads TGTGCCAGCAGCTTGGCCGCGGGAGTGTACAAGCAGTACTTC. This gives the protein CASSLAAGVYKQYF.

This chain joins TRBV5-1 and TRBJ2-1; no reliable D call. The CDR3 extends over 15 amino acids. Germline-derived CDR1 and CDR2 are SGHRS and YFSETQ. With 4 bases removed from V and 6 bases from J, the gap between germline ends came to 17 bases. CDR3 loop: CASSPSRPRSNEQFF. Here the CDR3 DNA reads TGCGCCAGCAGCCCTTCGAGACCGAGGAGCAATGAGCAGTTCTTC.

Regarding this clonotype: Since the CDR3 does not end with the conserved phenylalanine or tryptophan, this likely comes from a read error. V is TRBV4-1 and J is TRBJ2-1; 10 positions agree with TRBD2. V trimming: 2 bases; J trimming: 6 bases; junction bases outside the gene matches: 16. CDR1 is MGHRA, CDR2 YSYEKL, per germline. The CDR3 is 19 residues long. CDR3 residues: CASSQRLLAGRTLGNEQFL. CDR3 DNA sequence: TGCGCCAGCAGCCAACGCCTACTAGCGGGGAGAACTCTTGGCAATGAGCAGTTCTTA.

For the CDR3, the DNA is TGCAGTGCTAGAGATGGGAGGGACCCATCCTATGAGCAGTTCTTC. This codes for CSARDGRDPSYEQFF. The genes are TRBV20-1 and TRBJ2-1; 7 positions match TRBD2. CDR1 and CDR2 (germline): DFQATT, SNEGSKA (reference sequence). The CDR3 extends over 15 amino acids. Losses at the gene ends were 0 bases for V and 8 bases for J; bases not matched to a gene: 10.

This clonotype was detected many times. This chain connects TRBV6-1 to TRBJ1-3; 7 nucleotides align to TRBD1. The CDR3 runs to 15 residues. Germline V lookup: CDR1 MNHNS, CDR2 SASEGT. The V and J ends lost 2 bases and 3 bases, in that order; junction bases with no gene match: 4. CDR3 bases: TGTGCCAGCAGTGAATGGGACAGCATTGGAAACACCATATATTTT. Its translation: CASSEWDSIGNTIYF.

The chain couples TRBV7-9 to TRBJ1-1; TRBD1 might be the D (5 bases). Per germline, CDR1 SEHNR and CDR2 FQNEAQ (reference sequence). V was cut by 4 bases and J by 3 bases, with 21 bases left in between. The CDR3 is made up of 17 amino acids. The CDR3 nucleotides read TGTGCCAGCAGCTCCAGCCGGGGCGGGCTCCCCTACACTGAAGCTTTCTTT. This encodes CASSSSRGGLPYTEAFF.

Note on this clonotype: This may be a read error: a much more frequent sequence differs by one nucleotide. The V call is TRBV25-1, the J call TRBJ2-2; 8 nucleotides line up with TRBD2. Germline V gives CDR1 MGHDK, CDR2 SYGVNS. The CDR3 length is 18 residues. V lost 1 base, J lost 1 base, and 8 bases stayed unmatched. CDR3: CASSEFKTSVENTGELFF. The CDR3 nucleotides are TGTGCCAGCAGTGAATTCAAGACTAGCGTCGAGAACACCGGGGAGCTGTTTTTT.

This clonotype was found many times. This rearrangement joins TRBV7-2 to TRBJ2-5, with D uncertain. Germline V CDR1 and CDR2: SGHTA, FQGNSA. The CDR3 is 13 residues long. Trimming removed 5 bases at V and 1 base at J, with 8 bases between. In DNA, the CDR3 is TGTGCCAGCAGCCCACAAATCCAAGAGACCCAGTACTTC. As protein: CASSPQIQETQYF.